Listed here is a single TCR beta chain. Its target is not known. Primers: 60 Vbeta forward and 13 Jbeta reverse. The table came from immunoSEQ multiplex PCR; TCRdb's copy has only in-frame clones and leaves some out. The data contain roughly 200,000 clones, roughly four fifths of them seen just once; the ten biggest clones take up roughly 1.5%. The V gene's germline CDR1 is SGHTA and CDR2 FQGNSA. V was shortened by 8 bases and J by 1 base, with 17 bases between the two germline ends. The CDR3 totals 15 residues. This entry comes from a study of cytomegalovirus exposure and HLA in healthy donors. General study results and limits: There were fewer than 200 TCR beta chains listed as cytomegalovirus-associated. One cluster of highly shared sequence variants probably arose as a sequencing artifact.

The TCR sequence derives from a man aged 45-60 years in good health and CMV-seronegative. Sequenced sample: PBMCs. This rearrangement joins TRBV7-2 to TRBJ1-1; D is ambiguous. The CDR3 spells CASWRRGKANTEAFF. The DNA of the CDR3 is TGTGCCAGCTGGCGGCGGGGAAAGGCGAACACTGAAGCTTTCTTT.